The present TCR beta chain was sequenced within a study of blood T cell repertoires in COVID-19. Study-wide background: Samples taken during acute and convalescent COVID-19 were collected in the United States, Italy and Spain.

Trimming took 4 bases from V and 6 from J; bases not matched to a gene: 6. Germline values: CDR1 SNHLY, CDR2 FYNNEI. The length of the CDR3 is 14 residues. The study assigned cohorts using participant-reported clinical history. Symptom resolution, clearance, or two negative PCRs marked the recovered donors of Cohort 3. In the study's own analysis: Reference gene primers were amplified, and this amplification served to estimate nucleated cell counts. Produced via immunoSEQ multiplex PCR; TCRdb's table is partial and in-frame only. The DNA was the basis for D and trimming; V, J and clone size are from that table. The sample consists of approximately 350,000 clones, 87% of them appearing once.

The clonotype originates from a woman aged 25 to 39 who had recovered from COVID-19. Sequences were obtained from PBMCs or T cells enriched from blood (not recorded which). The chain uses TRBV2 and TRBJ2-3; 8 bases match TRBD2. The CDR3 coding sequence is TGTGCCAGCAGTGCCCTAGCGGGTGGCGATACGCAGTATTTT. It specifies CASSALAGGDTQYF.